The 27 T cell receptor beta chains listed next were all sequenced from one sample in a study of human T cells and chemical hapten exposure. Each CDR3 protein is one row after TCRdb ran MiXCR on the RACE reads. This sample has under 300,000 distinct CDR3 sequences; approximately 8.6% occur once, and the top ten carry 2% to 2.5%. Time point given: pre-sensitization, week 0. Sample treatment: therapeutic diphenylcyclopropenone sensitization with weekly scalp DPC. This specimen consisted of whole blood, obtained in connection with sensitization to the hapten diphenylcyclopropenone (DPC). These receptors were taken from a woman in her 40s with alopecia areata. Some clones in this sample may be carry-over from other donors' samples.

Only a few counts were recorded for this clonotype. The missing conserved phenylalanine or tryptophan at the end of this CDR3 makes a read error likely. This chain links TRBV12-3 or TRBV12-4 with TRBJ2-1; the match to TRBD2 covers 9 bases. The CDR3 has 14 amino acids. The V segment lost 8 bases and the J segment 0 bases; nucleotides outside the gene matches: 2. Written as DNA, the CDR3 is TGTGCCAGCCATAGCGGGGGCTCCTACAATGAGCAGTTCTCC. Translating it yields CASHSGGSYNEQFS.

This clonotype was detected many times. V usage is TRBV12-3 or TRBV12-4 and J usage is TRBJ2-3; TRBD2 aligns across 10 bases. Trimming took 3 bases from V and 6 from J; bases not matched to a gene: 6. The CDR3 length is 15 residues. CDR3 sequence reads: CASSFSSGGSDTQYF. As DNA, the CDR3 is TGTGCCAGCAGTTTCTCTAGCGGGGGTTCGGATACGCAGTATTTT.

This clonotype showed up just a few times. The chain links TRBV2 to TRBJ1-4, with D uncertain. CDR1 is SNHLY and CDR2 is FYNNEI in the germline V gene. The V gene lost 6 bases and the J gene lost 8 bases, with 13 bases spanning the gap. The CDR3 totals 13 residues. The CDR3 loop is CASSRSVLEKLFF. For the CDR3, the DNA is TGTGCCAGCAGCCGATCAGTCCTGGAAAAACTGTTTTTT.

The sample holds many counts of this clonotype. The rearrangement joins TRBV7-3 to TRBJ1-6; 10 bases line up with TRBD1. V lost 1 base to trimming and J lost 10 bases; unmatched junction nucleotides: 4. CDR1 and CDR2 (germline): SGHTA, FQGTGA. CDR3 length: 15 residues. The CDR3 nucleotides are TGTGCCAGCAGCTTAAAAGGGACAGGGGAATCACCCCTCCACTTT. Amino acids: CASSLKGTGESPLHF.

This clonotype was detected only a few times. The chain recombines TRBV12-3 or TRBV12-4 with TRBJ2-1; TRBD1 agrees at 10 bases. The CDR3 sequence is 15 residues long. V was pared by 5 bases and J by 8 bases, with 9 bases of the junction left unmatched. CDR3: CASSPPGQGLDEQFF. Written as DNA, the CDR3 is TGTGCCAGCAGTCCGCCGGGACAGGGGCTGGATGAGCAGTTCTTC.

There are a few counts of this clonotype. This chain connects TRBV23-1 to TRBJ2-3; TRBD2 matches at 7 bases. TRBV23-1 qualifies as an ORF whose function is uncertain. V shed 4 bases, J shed 0 bases, and the junction held 19 bases outside the gene matches. The CDR3 consists of 20 residues. The CDR3: CASSPPGVSLAEESTDTQYF. The CDR3, as DNA: TGCGCCAGCAGTCCCCCAGGTGTCTCTCTAGCGGAGGAAAGCACAGATACGCAGTATTTT.

This clonotype was found a few times. The V gene is TRBV7-2, the J gene TRBJ2-4; D might be TRBD1 or TRBD2, each matching 5 bases. The length of the CDR3 is 13 residues. Trimming took 3 bases from V and 6 from J, leaving 9 bases between them. CDR1 SGHTA and CDR2 FQGNSA come from the germline V gene. The CDR3 DNA sequence: TGTGCCAGCAGCTTGGGACCTAGAAACATTCAGTACTTC. Amino acid sequence: CASSLGPRNIQYF.

This clonotype has a handful of counts. The V and J genes are TRBV9 and TRBJ2-2; tentatively, D is TRBD1 (5 bases). The CDR3 contains 13 residues. The V and J ends lost 4 bases and 6 bases respectively, with 10 bases between them. Germline V lookup: CDR1 SGDLS, CDR2 YYNGEE. CDR3 nucleotide sequence: TGTGCCAGCAGCCAACCAGGGTCCGGGGAGCTGTTTTTT. Translated, it gives CASSQPGSGELFF.

This clonotype has only a few counts. This rearrangement joins TRBV2 to TRBJ2-5, with unresolved D. The CDR3 runs to 13 residues. Per the germline V gene, CDR1 is SNHLY and CDR2 is FYNNEI. Trimming removed 4 bases at V and 3 bases at J, with 9 bases between. DNA of the CDR3: TGTGCCAGCAGTGTTCGGCCCGAAGAGACCCAGTACTTC. This codes for CASSVRPEETQYF.

This clonotype was detected many times. This chain joins TRBV6-2 or TRBV6-3 and TRBJ1-1, with D uncertain. Germline loops: CDR1 MNHEY, CDR2 SVGEGT. The CDR3 totals 13 residues. Trimming removed 0 bases at V and 1 base at J, with 3 bases between. Written as DNA, the CDR3 is TGTGCCAGCAGTTACTCGGAGAACACTGAAGCTTTCTTT. Its translation is CASSYSENTEAFF.

In this sample, this clonotype turned up a few times. This chain uses TRBV29-1 with TRBJ1-1, with a possible D match to TRBD1 (5 bases). Germline lookup yields CDR1 SQVTM and CDR2 ANQGSEA. The CDR3 has 13 residues. Trimming shortened V by 7 bases and J by 5 bases, and 17 bases separated the two germline ends. CDR3 residues: CSGRPGLNTEAFF. The CDR3 region has the DNA TGCAGCGGAAGACCGGGACTAAATACTGAAGCTTTCTTT. Full variable domain (missing parts from reference TRBV29-1 and TRBJ1-1): SAVISQKPSRDICQRGTSLTIQCQVDSQVTMMFWYRQQPGQSLTLIATANQGSEATYESGFVIDKFPISRPNLTFSTLTVSNMSPEDSSIYLCSGRPGLNTEAFFGQGTRLTVV.

CDR3 in DNA: TGTGCCAGCAGTTCTCCCTTCAGCATTCCGAGCTCCTACAATGAGCAGTTCTTC. This encodes CASSSPFSIPSSYNEQFF. J is TRBJ2-1 and V is TRBV28; D gene unclear. CDR1 MDHEN and CDR2 SYDVKM come from the germline V gene. The CDR3 has 18 amino acids. Trimming took off 4 bases at V and 0 bases at J, with 19 bases between the two ends.

V usage is TRBV7-9 and J usage is TRBJ2-7; D remains ambiguous. This CDR3 comprises 14 residues. Germline CDR1 reads SEHNR; CDR2 reads FQNEAQ (reference sequence). V lost 2 bases to trimming and J lost 3 bases, with 11 bases between them. CDR3 loop: CASSLSERSYEQYF. CDR3 nucleotides: TGTGCCAGCAGCTTATCAGAAAGAAGCTACGAGCAGTACTTC.

A few counts support this clonotype. The rearrangement uses TRBV27 and TRBJ1-5; no reliable D call. V shed 5 bases and J shed 2 bases, with 13 bases lying between them. Germline V CDR1 and CDR2: MNHEY, SMNVEV (reference sequence). The CDR3 extends over 15 amino acids. The chain's CDR3 is CASSPISRGNQPQHF. The CDR3 nucleotides read TGTGCCAGCAGTCCCATATCTCGGGGCAATCAGCCCCAGCATTTT.

This clonotype was counted between two and nine times. The chain uses TRBV11-2 and TRBJ2-1; D is possibly TRBD2 (5 bases). The ends were cut back, 4 bases at V and 0 bases at J, with 16 bases in the middle. Looked up from germline, CDR1 is SGHAT and CDR2 is FQNNGV. The CDR3 contains 17 residues. CDR3 in amino acids: CASSSIKEVDSYNEQFF. As DNA, the CDR3 is TGTGCCAGCAGCTCCATAAAGGAGGTAGACTCCTACAATGAGCAGTTCTTC. Variable domain in full (rest from reference TRBV11-2 and TRBJ2-1): EAGVAQSPRYKIIEKRQSVAFWCNPISGHATLYWYQQILGQGPKLLIQFQNNGVVDDSQLPKDRFSAERLKGVDSTLKIQPAKLEDSAVYLCASSSIKEVDSYNEQFFGPGTRLTVL.

This clonotype was observed a handful of times. J is TRBJ2-1 and V is TRBV5-1; 8 bases map to TRBD1. This CDR3 has 15 residues. CDR1 is SGHRS and CDR2 is YFSETQ in the germline V gene. Unmatched junction bases numbered 9, after V lost 4 bases and J lost 6 bases. This chain's CDR3 is CASSATGERSNEQFF. The CDR3, as DNA: TGCGCCAGCAGCGCGACAGGGGAGAGATCCAATGAGCAGTTCTTC.

This clonotype has at least ten counts. The rearrangement uses TRBV4-1 and TRBJ1-2; D unresolved. Germline V gives CDR1 MGHRA, CDR2 YSYEKL. The CDR3 is 14 amino acids. V was pared by 0 bases and J by 4 bases, with 9 bases between. In DNA, the CDR3 is TGCGCCAGCAGCCAAGATCAGGCAGGCTATGGCTACACCTTC. Residues: CASSQDQAGYGYTF.

This chain links TRBV3-1 with TRBJ1-2; D call uncertain. V was clipped by 5 bases and J by 0 bases, with 4 bases between them. This CDR3 region has 12 residues. The germline V gene encodes CDR1 LGHDT and CDR2 YNNKEL (reference sequence). CDR3 bases: TGTGCCAGCAGCGACACTAACTATGGCTACACCTTC. This translates into CASSDTNYGYTF.

This clonotype appeared many times. The DNA for the CDR3 is TGTGCCAGCAGCTTAGATTCGAGGGCTGGAGCTTTCTTT. This gives the protein CASSLDSRAGAFF. V is TRBV11-2 and J is TRBJ1-1, with no clear D. Germline lookup yields CDR1 SGHAT and CDR2 FQNNGV. Trimming took 0 bases from V and 10 from J, leaving 12 bases between them. This CDR3 has 13 residues.

This clonotype occurred many times. V is TRBV28 and J is TRBJ2-7; unclear D gene. The CDR3 totals 15 residues. Germline V gene sequence: CDR1 MDHEN, CDR2 SYDVKM. V gave up 5 bases and J gave up 1 base, with 15 bases separating them. CDR3 amino acids: CASSGRLADSYEQYF. CDR3 coding DNA: TGTGCCAGCAGTGGTCGATTGGCGGATTCCTACGAGCAGTACTTC.

This clonotype has ten or more counts. The CDR3 region is CASSRREDDRTNEQFF. The CDR3 DNA is TGTGCCAGCAGTAGGAGGGAGGATGACCGGACAAATGAGCAGTTCTTC. The J gene is TRBJ2-1, the V gene TRBV6-6, with D tentatively TRBD2 (6 bases). Germline V gene data show CDR1 as MNHNY and CDR2 as SVGAGI (reference sequence). CDR3 length: 16 amino acids. Trimming removed 5 bases from V and 7 bases from J, with 21 bases in between.

This clonotype came up a few times. The V gene is TRBV28, the J gene TRBJ2-7, with TRBD1 identical over 8 bases. V lost 8 bases, J lost 0 bases, and 6 bases stayed unmatched. This CDR3 is 14 amino acids long. Germline V gives CDR1 MDHEN, CDR2 SYDVKM. This CDR3 is CASHGQGSSYEQYF. CDR3 DNA sequence: TGTGCCAGCCACGGACAGGGAAGCTCCTACGAGCAGTACTTC. The whole variable domain, remainder taken from reference TRBV28 and TRBJ2-7, is DVKVTQSSRYLVKRTGEKVFLECVQDMDHENMFWYRQDPGLGLRLIYFSYDVKMKEKGDIPEGYSVSREKKERFSLILESASTNQTSMYLCASHGQGSSYEQYFGPGTRLTVT.

CDR3 bases: TGCAGTGCTAGAGGCTTACTAGCGGGGCAAAGCACAGATACGCAGTATTTT. Translating it yields CSARGLLAGQSTDTQYF. The chain employs TRBV20-1 and TRBJ2-3, with 10 positions matching TRBD2. The CDR3 runs 17 residues. V trimming: 1 base; J trimming: 0 bases; junction bases outside the gene matches: 7. Germline values: CDR1 DFQATT, CDR2 SNEGSKA (reference sequence).

This clonotype was detected ten times or more. V gene TRBV6-2 or TRBV6-3 combines with J gene TRBJ2-4; TRBD2 aligns across 14 bases. There are 16 residues in the CDR3. From germline, CDR1 is MNHEY and CDR2 SVGEGT. V shed 6 bases, J shed 9 bases, and the junction held 10 bases outside the gene matches. CDR3 in DNA: TGTGCCAGCAGCCCACCTCCCGGGACTAGCGGGGGCATTCAGTACTTC. Translation: CASSPPPGTSGGIQYF.

This sequence joins TRBV5-5 and TRBJ1-1; D gene ambiguous. The V end lost 0 bases, the J end lost 4 bases, and 7 bases lay between the germline ends. Germline V CDR1 and CDR2: SGHKS, YYEKEE (reference sequence). This CDR3 is built from 13 residues. In DNA, the CDR3 is TGTGCCAGCAGCTTGGCAGCACGCACTGAAGCTTTCTTT. Translation: CASSLAARTEAFF.

CDR3 bases: TGTGCCAGCAGCCAAATCATCAGCACAGATACGCAGTATTTT. Translating it yields CASSQIISTDTQYF. V usage is TRBV3-1 and J usage is TRBJ2-3; no clear D gene. Germline V CDR1 and CDR2: LGHDT, YNNKEL (reference sequence). This CDR3 spans 14 amino acids. Trimming stripped 2 bases from V and 0 bases from J, with 6 bases between.

This clonotype was detected many times. The CDR3 DNA sequence: TGCAGCGGAGGGGGCGAAGAAGAGACCCAGTACTTC. This translates into CSGGGEEETQYF. V is TRBV29-1 and J is TRBJ2-5; 7 nucleotides match TRBD1. This CDR3 has 12 amino acids. Germline lookup yields CDR1 SQVTM and CDR2 ANQGSEA. The V and J ends lost 7 bases and 3 bases, in that order; junction bases with no gene match: 5.